This TCR beta chain comes out of a study of post-analysis software for immune sequencing data. Looking at the study overall: Some patients lacked subtype; others had relapsing-remitting, secondary progressive or progressive-relapsing disease.

The TCR beta cDNA libraries carried unique molecular identifiers. Using its own MiXCR run on the PCR reads, TCRdb lists one record per CDR3 protein. The sample lists approximately 440,000 distinct CDR3 sequences; around 40% were seen once. As to this clonotype: Its antigen is not known.

Notes on the study in general: Normalized Chao1 diversity was significantly lower in multiple sclerosis patients than in controls. Clustering by F measure revealed strong co-clustering among samples prepared together in one batch. TRBV segments more frequent in patients than in controls numbered roughly 5 and included TRBV5-6, TRBV5-1 and TRBV20-1.

This CDR3 is 17 amino acids long. V dropped 0 bases and J dropped 0 bases, with 12 bases sitting between them. CDR1 is MGHRA, CDR2 YSYEKL, per germline. Sample: blood. The genes are TRBV4-1 and TRBJ2-1; D is unclear. The receptor was derived from a girl aged 5-17 years with multiple sclerosis. CDR3 bases: TGCGCCAGCAGCCAAGACGCCCTAAAGAGCTCCTACAATGAGCAGTTCTTC. Its protein is CASSQDALKSSYNEQFF.